The 15 T cell receptor beta chains below were found in one sample sequenced in a study of blood T cell repertoires in COVID-19. TCRdb's table, derived via immunoSEQ multiplex PCR, lists solely in-frame clones and lacks some. Seen here are fewer than 450,000 clones, approximately 91% observed once, and the top ten hold around 6.6%. The sequencing sample was made of peripheral blood. These TCRs come from a woman in her 70s with COVID-19, enrolled during active disease.

This clone came up a few times. V gene TRBV10-2 combines with J gene TRBJ1-2; D might be TRBD1 (5 bases). The CDR3 length is 14 residues. CDR1 and CDR2 (germline): WSHSY, SAAADI. The V and J ends lost 2 bases and 3 bases respectively, with 10 bases between them. As DNA, the CDR3 is TGCGCCAGCAGTGAGATAGGGGAGGACTATGGCTACACCTTC. Amino acid sequence: CASSEIGEDYGYTF.

The rearrangement joins TRBV5-1 to TRBJ2-5; maybe TRBD1 (6 bases). In germline, CDR1 is SGHRS, CDR2 YFSETQ. The CDR3 is made up of 13 amino acids. Trimming left V 4 bases short and J 4 bases short, with 11 bases between. CDR3 coding DNA: TGCGCCAGCAGCCCAGGGACATCAGAGACCCAGTACTTC. Translated, it gives CASSPGTSETQYF. Supplemented by reference TRBV5-1 and TRBJ2-5, the full variable domain reads KAGVTQTPRYLIKTRGQQVTLSCSPISGHRSVSWYQQTPGQGLQFLFEYFSETQRNKGNFPGRFSGRQFSNSRSEMNVSTLELGDSALYLCASSPGTSETQYFGPGTRLLVL.

The chain combines TRBV15 with TRBJ2-1; 10 nucleotides line up with TRBD1. This CDR3 has 16 residues. Trimming removed 2 bases from V and 8 bases from J; junction bases left unmatched: 9. Germline CDR1 reads LNHNV; CDR2 reads YYDKDF (reference sequence). The CDR3 loop reads CATSRSIGDRGYEQFF. CDR3 nucleotide sequence: TGTGCCACCAGCAGATCAATAGGGGACAGGGGTTATGAGCAGTTCTTC.

This sequence joins TRBV19 and TRBJ1-5; the D gene is possibly TRBD1 (5 bases). The CDR3 runs 15 residues. V was pared by 3 bases and J by 1 base, with 10 bases between. Germline values: CDR1 LNHDA, CDR2 SQIVND (reference sequence). The CDR3 sequence is CASSIWGGSNQPQHF. The CDR3 nucleotides are TGTGCCAGTAGTATCTGGGGCGGAAGCAATCAGCCCCAGCATTTT. The full variable domain, its missing parts supplied by reference TRBV19 and TRBJ1-5, is DGGITQSPKYLFRKEGQNVTLSCEQNLNHDAMYWYRQDPGQGLRLIYYSQIVNDFQKGDIAEGYSVSREKKESFPLTVTSAQKNPTAFYLCASSIWGGSNQPQHFGDGTRLSIL.

A word on this clone: Other nucleotide sequences in the sample specify the same CDR3. The gene calls are TRBV6-5 and TRBJ1-2; perhaps TRBD1 as D (6 bases). The CDR3 is 13 amino acids. V lost 6 bases and J 2 bases, leaving 10 bases between the germline ends. The germline CDR1 and CDR2 sequences are MNHEY and SVGAGI. CDR3 coding DNA: TGTGCCAGCAGACCGGGACAAAACTATGGCTACACCTTC. Translation gives CASRPGQNYGYTF.

The chain recombines TRBV7-2 with TRBJ2-4, with TRBD1 identical over 10 bases. V lost 4 bases and J lost 8; bases outside the gene matches: 2. The germline gives CDR1 SGHTA, CDR2 FQGNSA. The CDR3 is 13 amino acids. The CDR3 nucleotides are TGTGCCAGCAGCTACGGGACAGGGGACATTCAGTACTTC. The encoded protein is CASSYGTGDIQYF.

V gene TRBV9 combines with J gene TRBJ1-2; weak D call: TRBD1 (6 bases). Trimming took 4 bases from V and 6 from J, leaving 13 bases between them. The CDR3 is 13 amino acids. Germline values: CDR1 SGDLS, CDR2 YYNGEE. In DNA, the CDR3 is TGTGCCAGCAGCTTACAGGGTCAAGATGGCTACACCTTC. This gives the protein CASSLQGQDGYTF.

This chain links TRBV5-4 with TRBJ2-2, with 8 bases identical to TRBD1. Germline V gene lookup returns CDR1 SGHNT and CDR2 YYREEE (reference sequence). This CDR3 region has 15 residues. With 4 bases clipped from V and 5 bases from J, the junction kept 7 bases outside the gene matches. The CDR3 sequence is CASSRDGQGTGELFF. Here the CDR3 DNA reads TGTGCCAGCAGCCGGGACGGACAGGGTACCGGGGAGCTGTTTTTT.

V gene TRBV3-1 (or the pseudogene TRBV3-2) combines with J gene TRBJ2-1; 11 bases are a match to TRBD2. J gave up 7 bases and V 4 bases, and 6 bases lay outside the gene matches. Germline V CDR1 and CDR2: LGHDT, YNNKEL (reference sequence). The CDR3 extends over 15 amino acids. The CDR3 loop reads CASSPHSGGGNEQFF. The CDR3 bases are TGTGCCAGCAGCCCGCATAGCGGGGGGGGTAATGAGCAGTTCTTC.

Of note for this clone: Other DNA sequences in the same sample also yield this CDR3. The chain employs TRBV11-2 and TRBJ2-7; 10 nucleotides match TRBD2. This CDR3 region has 15 residues. J gave up 4 bases and V 0 bases, and 3 bases lay outside the gene matches. The germline V gene encodes CDR1 SGHAT and CDR2 FQNNGV. The CDR3 region has the DNA TGTGCCAGCAGCTTAGAAGCGGGGGGGCAGTACGAGCAGTACTTC. This gives the protein CASSLEAGGQYEQYF.

This clone occurred a few times. V gene TRBV6-2 or TRBV6-3 combines with J gene TRBJ2-7; TRBD2 is a possible D gene (5 bases). With 2 bases removed from V and 5 bases from J, the gap between germline ends came to 13 bases. Germline V lookup: CDR1 MNHEY, CDR2 SVGEGT. The CDR3 runs to 14 residues. The CDR3 region is CASSYRTPLDEQYF. The CDR3 nucleotides are TGTGCCAGCAGTTACAGGACTCCCCTTGACGAGCAGTACTTC.

The gene calls are TRBV4-1 and TRBJ1-5; D is uncertain. This CDR3 is 17 amino acids long. The germline CDR1 and CDR2 sequences are MGHRA and YSYEKL. Deletions cut 4 bases from V and 2 bases from J, with 18 bases between. The CDR3, as DNA: TGCGCCAGCAGCCCTCCGATGGAGGGAGACGGCAATCAGCCCCAGCATTTT. It is translated as CASSPPMEGDGNQPQHF.

The V and J genes are TRBV7-2 and TRBJ2-2, with 10 bases identical to TRBD1. V lost 2 bases and J lost 4; bases outside the gene matches: 4. The CDR3 has 16 amino acids. CDR1 is SGHTA and CDR2 is FQGNSA in the germline V gene. This CDR3 is CASSLPGTGVTGELFF. Written as DNA, the CDR3 is TGTGCCAGCAGCTTACCCGGGACAGGGGTCACCGGGGAGCTGTTTTTT.

The chain couples TRBV5-1 to TRBJ2-3, with 9 bases matching TRBD1. V was clipped by 2 bases and J by 5 bases; unmatched bases: 9. Germline V gene lookup returns CDR1 SGHRS and CDR2 YFSETQ. This CDR3 is built from 16 residues. This CDR3 reads CASSLPGQGQLDTQYF. The CDR3 region has the DNA TGCGCCAGCAGCTTACCGGGACAGGGTCAATTAGATACGCAGTATTTT.

The chain is built from TRBV6-5 and TRBJ1-2, with TRBD1 matching over 7 bases. The CDR3 is 13 amino acids. V lost 7 bases, J lost 5 bases, and 7 bases stayed unmatched. The germline CDR1 and CDR2 sequences are MNHEY and SVGAGI. The CDR3 here is CASTLGTEYGYTF. For the CDR3, the DNA is TGTGCCAGCACCCTGGGGACAGAGTATGGCTACACCTTC.